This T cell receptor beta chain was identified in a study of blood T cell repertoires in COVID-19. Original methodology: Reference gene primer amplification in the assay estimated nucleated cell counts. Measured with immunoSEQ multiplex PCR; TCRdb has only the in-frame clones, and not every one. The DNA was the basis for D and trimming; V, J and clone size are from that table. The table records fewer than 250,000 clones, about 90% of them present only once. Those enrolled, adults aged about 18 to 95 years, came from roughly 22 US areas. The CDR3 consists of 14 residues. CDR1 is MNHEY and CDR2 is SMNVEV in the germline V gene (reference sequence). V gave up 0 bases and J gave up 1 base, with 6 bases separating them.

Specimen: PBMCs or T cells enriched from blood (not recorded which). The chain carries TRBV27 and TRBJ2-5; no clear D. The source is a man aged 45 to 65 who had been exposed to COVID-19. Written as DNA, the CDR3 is TGTGCCAGCAGTTTATCCGCAGTCCAAGAGACCCAGTACTTC. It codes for CASSLSAVQETQYF.